Here is one T cell receptor beta chain with its context. Its target is unknown. PCR involved 60 Vbeta and 13 Jbeta primers. Measured with immunoSEQ multiplex PCR; TCRdb has only the in-frame clones, and not every one. Among approximately 110,000 clones listed, roughly 70% were seen once. The sample originates from a study of cytomegalovirus exposure and HLA in healthy donors. Study conclusions and caveats: Reportedly, cytomegalovirus status was diagnosed with high sensitivity and specificity.

Trimming shortened V by 5 bases and J by 0 bases, and 11 bases separated the two germline ends. The V gene's germline CDR1 is GTSNPN and CDR2 SVGIG (reference sequence). This CDR3 comprises 15 residues. The sample was PBMCs. This receptor was obtained from a man in his forties in good health and CMV-seropositive. The chain recombines TRBV30 with TRBJ2-6; D uncertain. As DNA, the CDR3 is TGTGCCTGGGTGGGCCTTAACTCTGGGGCCAACGTCCTGACTTTC. This gives the protein CAWVGLNSGANVLTF.